The clone carrying this T cell receptor (beta chain) was counted between two and nine times. No antigen is known for it. Trimming stripped 1 base from V and 3 bases from J, with 10 bases between. This CDR3 is 15 amino acids long. CDR1 SGHTA and CDR2 FQGNSA come from the germline V gene. Each diagnosis drew on symptoms, thyroxine, TRAb, thyroid ultrasound and orbital computed tomography findings. Each 10 ml fresh peripheral blood draw supplied the PBMCs. The data were obtained in a study of T cells in Graves' hyperthyroidism and ophthalmopathy. Whole-study findings and limits: Model predictions of ophthalmopathy came a median 6.5 months before onset. A model of 13 V-J pairs discriminated ophthalmopathy from stable hyperthyroidism.

TCR beta CDR3 regions were amplified from RNA. Primed by the HTBI set, a first-round RT-PCR was run on the TCR CDR3. MiXCR, run by TCRdb on the multiplex PCR reads, gives a single entry per CDR3 protein. The data show a few hundred thousand distinct CDR3 sequences, approximately 14% seen once. V gene TRBV7-2 combines with J gene TRBJ1-5; D ambiguous. The material sequenced was blood. The sequence came from a woman aged 18-35 years with Graves' hyperthyroidism. The CDR3 DNA follows: TGTGCCAGCAGCTTAGTAGGGCGTCTCAATCAGCCCCAGCATTTT. Translated: CASSLVGRLNQPQHF.